This T cell receptor (beta chain) derives from a study of shared clonotypes between healthy human individuals. Study-wide context: Researchers drew samples from two women and three men aged 18 to 49. Plates per donor: three CD4 naive, three CD4 memory, two CD8 naive, one CD8 memory. Notes on the study in general: It was only blood that was sampled, and tissue repertoires likely differ. Among donors, the sharing of clonotypes was expected to be influenced by sequencing depth.

Generated by immunoSEQ multiplex PCR, the TCRdb table keeps only in-frame clones and is missing some. The profile shows hundreds of thousands of clones, around 90% of them singletons. In the naive CD8 group, cells lacked CD45RO and were positively selected for CCR7, so terminally differentiated effector memory CD45RA+ cells were left out. This clone was found a few times. Its antigen is undetermined. CDR1 is MNHEY and CDR2 is SMNVEV in the germline V gene (reference sequence). CDR3 length equals 14 residues. V shed 2 bases, J shed 5 bases, and the junction held 5 bases outside the gene matches. V usage is TRBV27 and J usage is TRBJ2-7, with TRBD1 matching 8 bases. Sequenced material: naive CD8+ T cells sorted from blood. The sequence came from a man aged 25-45 years in good health. The CDR3 bases are TGTGCCAGCAGTTTAAGGACAGGGTCCAACGAGCAGTACTTC. It translates to CASSLRTGSNEQYF.